This TCR beta chain emerged from a study of identical twins. There are 16 residues in the CDR3. Germline CDR1 SGHTA, CDR2 FQGNSA. V was pared by 4 bases and J by 6 bases, with 6 bases of the junction left unmatched. Each CDR3 protein is one row after TCRdb ran MiXCR on the 5' RACE reads. This table holds 450,000 or so distinct CDR3 sequences, about 18% found once. In its sample, this clonotype was seen a few times. What it binds is not known. Study-wide points: Invariant MAIT and iNKT cells are populations that could partly confound zero-insertion analyses.

The clonotype was recovered from a middle-aged man in good health. Sequencing was carried out using naive T cells sorted from blood. This chain joins TRBV7-2 and TRBJ2-3, with TRBD2 identical over 14 bases. The CDR3 nucleotides are TGTGCCAGCAGCTCGGGACTAGCGGGAGTAGCGGATACGCAGTATTTT. It translates to CASSSGLAGVADTQYF.